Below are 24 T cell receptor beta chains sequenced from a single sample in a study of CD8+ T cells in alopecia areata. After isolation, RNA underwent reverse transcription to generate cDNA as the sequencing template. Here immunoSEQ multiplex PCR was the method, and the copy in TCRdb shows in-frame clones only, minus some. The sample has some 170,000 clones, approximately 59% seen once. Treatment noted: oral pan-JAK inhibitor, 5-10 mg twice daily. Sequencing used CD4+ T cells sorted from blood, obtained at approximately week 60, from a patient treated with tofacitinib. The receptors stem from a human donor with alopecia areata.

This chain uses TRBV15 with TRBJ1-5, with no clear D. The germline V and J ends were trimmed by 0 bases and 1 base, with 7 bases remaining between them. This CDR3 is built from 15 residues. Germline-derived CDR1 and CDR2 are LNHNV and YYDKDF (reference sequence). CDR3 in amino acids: CATSRDNRSNQPQHF. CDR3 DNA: TGTGCCACCAGCAGAGACAACAGAAGCAATCAGCCCCAGCATTTT.

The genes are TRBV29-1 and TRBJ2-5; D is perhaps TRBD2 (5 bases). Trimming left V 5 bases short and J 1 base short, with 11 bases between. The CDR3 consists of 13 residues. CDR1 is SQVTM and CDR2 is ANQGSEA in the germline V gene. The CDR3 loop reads CSVSDGLQETQYF. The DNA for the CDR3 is TGCAGCGTTAGCGACGGACTCCAAGAGACCCAGTACTTC.

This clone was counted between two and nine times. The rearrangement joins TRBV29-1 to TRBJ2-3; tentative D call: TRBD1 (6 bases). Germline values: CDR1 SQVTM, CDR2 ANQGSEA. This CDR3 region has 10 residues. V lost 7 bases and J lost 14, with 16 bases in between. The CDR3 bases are TGCAGCGGTTCTAACCGGGACACGTATTTT. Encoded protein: CSGSNRDTYF.

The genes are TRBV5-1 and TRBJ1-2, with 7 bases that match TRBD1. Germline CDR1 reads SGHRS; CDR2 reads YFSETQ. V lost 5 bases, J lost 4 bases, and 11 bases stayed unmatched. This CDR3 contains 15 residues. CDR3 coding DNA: TGCGCCAGCAGTTCCCGGGACAGCTTTGCCTATGGCTACACCTTC. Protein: CASSSRDSFAYGYTF.

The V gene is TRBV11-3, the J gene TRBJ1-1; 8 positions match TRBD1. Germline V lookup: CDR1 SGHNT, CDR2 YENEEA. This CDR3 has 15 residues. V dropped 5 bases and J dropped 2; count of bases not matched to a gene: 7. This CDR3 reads CASSRQTGANTEAFF. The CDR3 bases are TGTGCCAGCAGCCGTCAGACAGGGGCTAACACTGAAGCTTTCTTT.

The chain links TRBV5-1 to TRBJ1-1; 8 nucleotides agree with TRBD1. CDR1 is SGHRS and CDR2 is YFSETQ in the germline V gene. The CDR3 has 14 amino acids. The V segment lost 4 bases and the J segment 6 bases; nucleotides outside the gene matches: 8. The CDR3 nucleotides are TGCGCCAGCAGCACCCCGGACAGGGCAGCTGAAGCTTTCTTT. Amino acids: CASSTPDRAAEAFF.

The CDR3 DNA follows: TGTGCCTGGAGTGGTCCAGGGGGCTCCTATAATTCACCCCTCCACTTT. This sequence encodes CAWSGPGGSYNSPLHF. The V gene is TRBV30, the J gene TRBJ1-6; 7 bases line up with TRBD1. CDR1 GTSNPN and CDR2 SVGIG come from the germline V gene (reference sequence). This CDR3 comprises 16 residues. The V segment lost 1 base and the J segment 0 bases; nucleotides outside the gene matches: 3. Complete variable domain (other parts from reference TRBV30 and TRBJ1-6): SQTIHQWPATLVQPVGSPLSLECTVEGTSNPNLYWYRQAAGRGLQLLFYSVGIGQISSEVPQNLSASRPQDRQFILSSKKLLLSDSGFYLCAWSGPGGSYNSPLHFGNGTRLTVT.

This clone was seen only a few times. CDR3 coding DNA: TGTGCCAGCAGTGGTGGCGGAGGGGGAAAACAAGAGACCCAGTACTTC. This encodes CASSGGGGGKQETQYF. V usage is TRBV2 and J usage is TRBJ2-5; the D gene could be TRBD1 or TRBD2 (6 bases each). Germline V gives CDR1 SNHLY, CDR2 FYNNEI. The CDR3 consists of 16 residues. Trimming stripped 4 bases from V and 2 bases from J, with 17 bases between.

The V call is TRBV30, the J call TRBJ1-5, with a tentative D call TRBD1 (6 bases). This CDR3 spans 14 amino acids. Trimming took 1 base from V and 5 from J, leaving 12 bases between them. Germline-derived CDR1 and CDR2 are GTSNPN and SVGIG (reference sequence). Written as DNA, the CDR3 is TGTGCCTGGAGTGACAGGGCGGCTCATCAGCCCCAGCATTTT. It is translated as CAWSDRAAHQPQHF.

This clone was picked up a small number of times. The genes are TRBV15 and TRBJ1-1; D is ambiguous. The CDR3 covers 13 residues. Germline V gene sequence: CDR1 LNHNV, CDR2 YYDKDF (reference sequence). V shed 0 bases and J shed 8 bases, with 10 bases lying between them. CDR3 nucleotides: TGTGCCACCAGCAGAGATGTAGTAGGGGAAGCTTTCTTT. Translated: CATSRDVVGEAFF.

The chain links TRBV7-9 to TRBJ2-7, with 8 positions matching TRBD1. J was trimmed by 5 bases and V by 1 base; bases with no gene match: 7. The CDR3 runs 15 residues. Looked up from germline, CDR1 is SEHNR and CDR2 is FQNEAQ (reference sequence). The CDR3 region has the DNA TGTGCCAGCAGCTTAGGGACGGGACAGGTCCACGAGCAGTACTTC. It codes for CASSLGTGQVHEQYF.

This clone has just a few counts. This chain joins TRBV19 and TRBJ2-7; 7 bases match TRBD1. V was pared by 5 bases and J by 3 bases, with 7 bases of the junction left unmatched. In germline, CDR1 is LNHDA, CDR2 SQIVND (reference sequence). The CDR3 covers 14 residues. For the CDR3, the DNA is TGTGCCAGTAGTCCTCCGGGACAGATCTACGAGCAGTACTTC. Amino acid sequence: CASSPPGQIYEQYF.

DNA for the CDR3: TGTGCCAGCAGTTTCAATACAGGGAATGGCTACACCTTC. As protein: CASSFNTGNGYTF. The J gene is TRBJ1-2, the V gene TRBV27; possibly TRBD1 for D (6 bases). V was shortened by 3 bases and J by 6 bases, with 11 bases between the two germline ends. The CDR3 is 13 amino acids. The germline CDR1 and CDR2 sequences are MNHEY and SMNVEV (reference sequence).

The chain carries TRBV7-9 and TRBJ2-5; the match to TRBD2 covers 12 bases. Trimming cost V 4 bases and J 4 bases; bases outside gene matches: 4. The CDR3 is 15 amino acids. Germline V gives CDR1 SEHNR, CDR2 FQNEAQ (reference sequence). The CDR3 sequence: CASSSSGGAVETQYF. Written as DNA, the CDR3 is TGTGCCAGCAGCTCTAGCGGGGGGGCCGTAGAGACCCAGTACTTC.

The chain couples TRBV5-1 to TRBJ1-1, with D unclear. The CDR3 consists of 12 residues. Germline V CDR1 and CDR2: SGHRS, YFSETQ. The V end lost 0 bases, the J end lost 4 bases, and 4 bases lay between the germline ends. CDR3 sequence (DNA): TGCGCCAGCAGCTTGGATGGCACTGAAGCTTTCTTT. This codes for CASSLDGTEAFF.

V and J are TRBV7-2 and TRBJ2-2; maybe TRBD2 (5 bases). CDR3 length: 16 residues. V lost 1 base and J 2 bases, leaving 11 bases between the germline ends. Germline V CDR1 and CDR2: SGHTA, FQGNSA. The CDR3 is CASSLGGNLNTGELFF. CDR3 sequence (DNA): TGTGCCAGCAGCTTAGGAGGGAACCTAAACACCGGGGAGCTGTTTTTT. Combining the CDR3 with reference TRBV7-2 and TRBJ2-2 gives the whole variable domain GAGVSQSPSNKVTEKGKDVELRCDPISGHTALYWYRQSLGQGLEFLIYFQGNSAPDKSGLPSDRFSAERTGGSVSTLTIQRTQQEDSAVYLCASSLGGNLNTGELFFGEGSRLTVL.

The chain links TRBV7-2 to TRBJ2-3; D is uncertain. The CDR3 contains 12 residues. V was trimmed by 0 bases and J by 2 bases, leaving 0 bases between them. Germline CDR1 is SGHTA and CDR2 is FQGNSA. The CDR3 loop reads CASSLATDTQYF. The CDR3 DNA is TGTGCCAGCAGCTTAGCCACAGATACGCAGTATTTT.

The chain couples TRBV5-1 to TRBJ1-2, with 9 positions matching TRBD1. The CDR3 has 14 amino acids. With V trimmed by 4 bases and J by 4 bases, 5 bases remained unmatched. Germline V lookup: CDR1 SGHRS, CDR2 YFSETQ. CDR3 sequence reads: CASSQGQGGYGYTF. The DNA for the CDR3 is TGCGCCAGCAGCCAGGGACAGGGAGGCTATGGCTACACCTTC.

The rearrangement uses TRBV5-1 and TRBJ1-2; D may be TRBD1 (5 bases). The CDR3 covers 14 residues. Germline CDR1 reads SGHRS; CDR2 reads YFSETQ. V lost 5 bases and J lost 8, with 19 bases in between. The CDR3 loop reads CASRLAPGEVGYTF. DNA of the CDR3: TGCGCCAGCAGATTAGCCCCGGGGGAAGTGGGCTACACCTTC.

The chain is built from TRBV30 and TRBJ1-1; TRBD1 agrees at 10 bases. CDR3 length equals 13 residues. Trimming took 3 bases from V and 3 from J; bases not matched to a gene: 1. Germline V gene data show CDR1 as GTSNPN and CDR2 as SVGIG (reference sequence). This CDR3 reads CAWRGQGHTEAFF. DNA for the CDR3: TGTGCCTGGAGGGGACAGGGGCACACTGAAGCTTTCTTT. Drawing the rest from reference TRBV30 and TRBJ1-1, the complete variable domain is SQTIHQWPATLVQPVGSPLSLECTVEGTSNPNLYWYRQAAGRGLQLLFYSVGIGQISSEVPQNLSASRPQDRQFILSSKKLLLSDSGFYLCAWRGQGHTEAFFGQGTRLTVV.

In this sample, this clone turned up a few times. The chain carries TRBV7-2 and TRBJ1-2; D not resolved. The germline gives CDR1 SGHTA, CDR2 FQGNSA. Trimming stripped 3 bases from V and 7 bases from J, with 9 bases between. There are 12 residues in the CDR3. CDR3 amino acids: CASSFASTGYTF. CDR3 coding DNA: TGTGCCAGCAGCTTCGCCTCGACTGGCTACACCTTC.

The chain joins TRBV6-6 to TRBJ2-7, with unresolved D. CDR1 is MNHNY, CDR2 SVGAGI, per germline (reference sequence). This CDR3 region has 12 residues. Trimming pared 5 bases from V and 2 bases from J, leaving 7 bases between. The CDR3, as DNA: TGTGCCAGCAGTCCCCAAACCTACGAGCAGTACTTC. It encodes CASSPQTYEQYF.

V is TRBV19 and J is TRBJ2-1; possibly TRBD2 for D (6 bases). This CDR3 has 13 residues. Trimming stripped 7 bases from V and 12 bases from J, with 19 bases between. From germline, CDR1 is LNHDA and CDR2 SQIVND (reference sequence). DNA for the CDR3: TGTGCCAGTACCCACGGCCAGGCGACTAGGCAGTTCTTC. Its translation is CASTHGQATRQFF. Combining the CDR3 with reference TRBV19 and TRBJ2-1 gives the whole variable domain DGGITQSPKYLFRKEGQNVTLSCEQNLNHDAMYWYRQDPGQGLRLIYYSQIVNDFQKGDIAEGYSVSREKKESFPLTVTSAQKNPTAFYLCASTHGQATRQFFGPGTRLTVL.

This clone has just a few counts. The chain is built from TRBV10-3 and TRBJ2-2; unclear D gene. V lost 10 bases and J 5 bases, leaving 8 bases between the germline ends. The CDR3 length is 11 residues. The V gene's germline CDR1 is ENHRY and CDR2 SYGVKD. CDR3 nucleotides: TGTGCCACATGGCCGACCGGGGAGCTGTTTTTT. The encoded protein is CATWPTGELFF.